The 32 T cell receptor beta chains presented below share a single source sample, sequenced in a study of radiation and T cells in renal cell carcinoma. Only in-frame clones appear in the TCRdb table, and some are missing; sequencing was by immunoSEQ multiplex PCR. The table shows 150,000 or so clones, with about 87% occurring only once. Time point of the sample: baseline pretreatment blood. The treatment is: 15 Gy SBRT to primary tumor, nephrectomy 4 weeks later. This sample comprised blood, obtained from a patient whose treatment included radiotherapy and nephrectomy. Receptor source: a woman aged 70-85 years with renal cell carcinoma.

The chain links TRBV7-2 to TRBJ1-1, with TRBD1 as a possible D gene (6 bases). In germline, CDR1 is SGHTA, CDR2 FQGNSA. The ends were cut back, 11 bases at V and 4 bases at J, with 14 bases in the middle. This CDR3 is 12 amino acids long. The CDR3 is CAADGGGTEAFF. In nucleotides, the CDR3 is TGTGCCGCGGATGGGGGCGGCACTGAAGCTTTCTTT. The variable domain in full, with the rest retrieved from reference TRBV7-2 and TRBJ1-1, is GAGVSQSPSNKVTEKGKDVELRCDPISGHTALYWYRQSLGQGLEFLIYFQGNSAPDKSGLPSDRFSAERTGGSVSTLTIQRTQQEDSAVYLCAADGGGTEAFFGQGTRLTVV.

The chain has TRBV29-1 and TRBJ2-1; 7 bases are a match to TRBD1. CDR1 is SQVTM and CDR2 is ANQGSEA in the germline V gene. CDR3 length: 13 amino acids. With 6 bases clipped from V and 6 bases from J, the junction kept 8 bases outside the gene matches. The CDR3, as DNA: TGCAGCGTAGACAGGGAAAGGGGCAATGAGCAGTTCTTC. This sequence encodes CSVDRERGNEQFF.

The chain carries TRBV9 and TRBJ2-5, with a weak D call TRBD2 (5 bases). There are 13 residues in the CDR3. The ends were cut back, 0 bases at V and 2 bases at J, with 5 bases in the middle. CDR1 and CDR2 (germline): SGDLS, YYNGEE. In nucleotides, the CDR3 is TGTGCCAGCAGCGTAGCGGGGCAAGAGACCCAGTACTTC. It specifies CASSVAGQETQYF.

The chain couples TRBV5-1 to TRBJ2-7, with 8 nucleotides matching TRBD1. This CDR3 has 15 amino acids. Trimming at V came to 4 bases and at J to 1 base, leaving 7 bases not matched to a gene. The germline gives CDR1 SGHRS, CDR2 YFSETQ. The CDR3 loop reads CASSQLGQGSYEQYF. DNA of the CDR3: TGCGCCAGCAGCCAATTAGGACAGGGATCCTACGAGCAGTACTTC.

The chain links TRBV4-2 to TRBJ1-1, with D possibly matching TRBD1 (6 bases). Germline CDR1 LGHNA, CDR2 YNFKEQ. V was shortened by 2 bases and J by 5 bases, with 9 bases between the two germline ends. The CDR3 is 13 amino acids. CDR3 in DNA: TGTGCCAGCAGCCAATCCGACAGGACTGAAGCTTTCTTT. Translated: CASSQSDRTEAFF.

The gene calls are TRBV5-5 and TRBJ2-7; possible D gene TRBD2, 5 bases. V was pared by 3 bases and J by 1 base, with 5 bases between. The CDR3 sequence is 12 residues long. Per the germline V gene, CDR1 is SGHKS and CDR2 is YYEKEE (reference sequence). The CDR3 sequence: CASSWTSYEQYF. CDR3 bases: TGTGCCAGCAGCTGGACTTCCTACGAGCAGTACTTC.

The V and J genes are TRBV6-1 and TRBJ1-5; unclear D gene. This CDR3 has 16 amino acids. The germline gives CDR1 MNHNS, CDR2 SASEGT. The V end lost 2 bases, the J end lost 1 base, and 12 bases lay between the germline ends. Here the CDR3 DNA reads TGTGCCAGCAGTGAATATGTCAGCCCAAGCAATCAGCCCCAGCATTTT. This gives the protein CASSEYVSPSNQPQHF.

V gene TRBV10-2 combines with J gene TRBJ1-1, with D possibly being TRBD1 (5 bases). Germline V gene sequence: CDR1 WSHSY, CDR2 SAAADI. The CDR3 is 14 amino acids. V was trimmed by 6 bases and J by 2 bases, leaving 13 bases between them. As DNA, the CDR3 is TGCGCCAGCAGGAGTCAGGGAGGAAACACTGAAGCTTTCTTT. It yields the protein CASRSQGGNTEAFF.

Turning to this clone: Distinct nucleotide sequences in the sample also encode this CDR3. The V and J genes are TRBV7-9 and TRBJ2-3, with TRBD2 as a possible D gene (6 bases). The CDR3 consists of 14 residues. The ends were cut back, 0 bases at V and 3 bases at J, with 7 bases in the middle. Per germline, CDR1 SEHNR and CDR2 FQNEAQ (reference sequence). CDR3 in amino acids: CASSLAGGTDTQYF. The DNA for the CDR3 is TGTGCCAGCAGCTTAGCGGGGGGAACAGATACGCAGTATTTT. The full variable domain, completed using reference TRBV7-9 and TRBJ2-3, is DTGVSQNPRHKITKRGQNVTFRCDPISEHNRLYWYRQTLGQGPEFLTYFQNEAQLEKSRLLSDRFSAERPKGSFSTLEIQRTEQGDSAMYLCASSLAGGTDTQYFGPGTRLTVL.

This clone was observed a handful of times. This sequence joins TRBV13 and TRBJ2-7; maybe TRBD1 (7 bases). The CDR3 is made up of 14 amino acids. In germline, CDR1 is PRHDT, CDR2 FYEKMQ (reference sequence). V gave up 3 bases and J gave up 2 bases, with 11 bases separating them. Here the CDR3 reads CASSLRDSPYEQYF. CDR3 DNA sequence: TGTGCCAGCAGCTTGCGGGACAGTCCCTACGAGCAGTACTTC.

The sample holds a few counts of this clone. J is TRBJ2-3 and V is TRBV28; D could derive from TRBD1 or TRBD2 (5 bases each). Trimming removed 5 bases from V and 2 bases from J, with 8 bases in between. Germline V gene data show CDR1 as MDHEN and CDR2 as SYDVKM. The CDR3 covers 13 residues. The CDR3 nucleotides read TGTGCCAGCAGTGAGGGGCCCACAGATACGCAGTATTTT. It encodes CASSEGPTDTQYF.

This clone was detected a few times. This sequence joins TRBV14 and TRBJ2-1; 10 bases are shared with TRBD1. The ends lost 6 bases at V and 8 bases at J; junction bases unmatched: 13. The germline CDR1 and CDR2 sequences are SGHDN and FVKESK. The CDR3 consists of 16 residues. The CDR3 region is CASRGTGTGVRDEQFF. DNA for the CDR3: TGTGCCAGCAGAGGGACCGGGACAGGGGTAAGGGATGAGCAGTTCTTC.

This clone turned up a few times. The V gene is TRBV19, the J gene TRBJ1-1; D is ambiguous. Trimming pared 5 bases from V and 4 bases from J, leaving 14 bases between. In germline, CDR1 is LNHDA, CDR2 SQIVND (reference sequence). CDR3 size: 14 residues. As DNA, the CDR3 is TGTGCCAGTAGTCCCGACCCGGCGAGCACTGAAGCTTTCTTT. Protein product: CASSPDPASTEAFF.

The chain recombines TRBV30 with TRBJ2-2, with 7 bases identical to TRBD2. J gave up 4 bases and V 0 bases, and 5 bases lay outside the gene matches. Germline V gene sequence: CDR1 GTSNPN, CDR2 SVGIG (reference sequence). The CDR3 contains 15 residues. CDR3 protein: CAWSVWGGSTGELFF. Written as DNA, the CDR3 is TGTGCCTGGAGTGTATGGGGAGGGAGCACCGGGGAGCTGTTTTTT.

The chain joins TRBV7-2 to TRBJ2-7; D is possibly TRBD1 (6 bases). With 6 bases removed from V and 4 bases from J, the gap between germline ends came to 16 bases. This CDR3 region has 14 residues. Per the germline V gene, CDR1 is SGHTA and CDR2 is FQGNSA. The CDR3 protein is CASRKTGVGYEQYF. In DNA form, the CDR3 reads TGTGCCAGCAGAAAGACAGGAGTCGGGTACGAGCAGTACTTC.

The chain carries TRBV6-5 and TRBJ1-1, with 10 bases fitting TRBD1. Germline loops: CDR1 MNHEY, CDR2 SVGAGI. CDR3 length: 15 residues. V lost 2 bases, J lost 6 bases, and 6 bases stayed unmatched. CDR3 bases: TGTGCCAGCAGTTACATGACAGGGGGCAGTTCTGAAGCTTTCTTT. This codes for CASSYMTGGSSEAFF.

This clone turned up a few times. The rearrangement links TRBV29-1 to TRBJ1-2; D is perhaps TRBD1 (5 bases). Germline CDR1 and CDR2: SQVTM and ANQGSEA. Deletions cut 6 bases from V and 6 bases from J, with 14 bases between. CDR3 length: 12 residues. CDR3 nucleotides: TGCAGCGTCGCAGGGCCACGGCATGGCTACACCTTC. Protein product: CSVAGPRHGYTF.

The genes are TRBV5-4 and TRBJ1-2; TRBD1 might be the D (6 bases). V lost 4 bases and J 2 bases, leaving 18 bases between the germline ends. Germline V gene sequence: CDR1 SGHNT, CDR2 YYREEE (reference sequence). CDR3 size: 16 residues. Written as DNA, the CDR3 is TGTGCCAGCAGCCCTACCCGACAGGTTATCAACTATGGCTACACCTTC. Its protein product is CASSPTRQVINYGYTF. Using reference TRBV5-4 and TRBJ1-2 for the parts outside the CDR3, the full variable domain is ETGVTQSPTHLIKTRGQQVTLRCSSQSGHNTVSWYQQALGQGPQFIFQYYREEENGRGNFPPRFSGLQFPNYSSELNVNALELDDSALYLCASSPTRQVINYGYTFGSGTRLTVV.

The CDR3 coding sequence is TGTGCCAGCTCACCGGGACGGCCGGGGCCATCCTACGAGCAGTACTTC. As protein: CASSPGRPGPSYEQYF. This chain joins TRBV18 and TRBJ2-7; D assignment may be TRBD1 or TRBD2 (5 bases each). This CDR3 is built from 16 residues. The V gene's germline CDR1 is KGHSH and CDR2 LQKENI. V lost 3 bases and J 1 base, leaving 16 bases between the germline ends.

The rearrangement links TRBV2 to TRBJ2-1; D unresolved. Germline CDR1 is SNHLY and CDR2 is FYNNEI. The CDR3 covers 11 residues. Trimming shortened V by 9 bases and J by 6 bases, and 9 bases separated the two germline ends. The CDR3 DNA reads as TGTGCCAGAAGTCCGGCCAATGAGCAGTTCTTC. Encoded protein: CARSPANEQFF.

This rearrangement joins TRBV18 to TRBJ1-5, with a weak D call TRBD1 (5 bases). CDR1 and CDR2 from the germline V gene are KGHSH and LQKENI. V was shortened by 2 bases and J by 6 bases, with 11 bases between the two germline ends. The CDR3 covers 14 residues. CDR3 region: CASSPGRGGQPQHF. CDR3 sequence (DNA): TGTGCCAGCTCACCAGGAAGGGGAGGTCAGCCCCAGCATTTT. The full variable domain, with the rest looked up from reference TRBV18 and TRBJ1-5, is NAGVMQNPRHLVRRRGQEARLRCSPMKGHSHVYWYRQLPEEGLKFMVYLQKENIIDESGMPKERFSAEFPKEGPSILRIQQVVRGDSAAYFCASSPGRGGQPQHFGDGTRLSIL.

This sequence joins TRBV11-3 and TRBJ1-1; no clear D. Trimming removed 6 bases at V and 6 bases at J, with 14 bases between. Germline CDR1 reads SGHNT; CDR2 reads YENEEA. CDR3 length: 13 amino acids. CDR3 in amino acids: CASSRHPVPEAFF. The CDR3 region has the DNA TGTGCCAGCAGTCGGCACCCAGTCCCTGAAGCTTTCTTT.

The chain has TRBV30 and TRBJ2-1, with D maybe TRBD1 (6 bases). V lost 3 bases, J lost 16 bases, and 13 bases lay in between. Germline V gene sequence: CDR1 GTSNPN, CDR2 SVGIG (reference sequence). This CDR3 region has 10 residues. DNA of the CDR3: TGTGCCTGGAGCGGGACACTTACCTTCTTC. This codes for CAWSGTLTFF.

The genes are TRBV5-4 and TRBJ2-7; the D gene is possibly TRBD1 (6 bases). The germline CDR1 and CDR2 sequences are SGHNT and YYREEE (reference sequence). There are 16 residues in the CDR3. Trimming cost V 0 bases and J 3 bases, with 16 bases left between them. CDR3 sequence reads: CASSLEQGQSFYEQYF. The CDR3 nucleotides are TGTGCCAGCAGCTTGGAACAGGGCCAAAGCTTCTACGAGCAGTACTTC.

The chain is built from TRBV9 and TRBJ2-1, with 9 nucleotides matching TRBD2. In germline, CDR1 is SGDLS, CDR2 YYNGEE. The junction had 10 bases not matched to a gene; V was cut back by 1 base and J by 8 bases. This CDR3 has 16 amino acids. The CDR3 region has the DNA TGTGCCAGCAGCGTAAGCGGGGGGTCCTCTGTGTATGAGCAGTTCTTC. Protein sequence: CASSVSGGSSVYEQFF.

V is TRBV5-1 and J is TRBJ1-2, with D perhaps TRBD1 (6 bases). V gave up 0 bases and J gave up 4 bases, with 7 bases separating them. The V gene's germline CDR1 is SGHRS and CDR2 YFSETQ. This CDR3 is 13 amino acids long. As DNA, the CDR3 is TGCGCCAGCAGCTTGGAAGGGGGCTATGGCTACACCTTC. Amino acid sequence: CASSLEGGYGYTF.

V gene TRBV5-1 combines with J gene TRBJ1-1; 8 positions match TRBD1. This CDR3 has 15 residues. Germline CDR1 and CDR2: SGHRS and YFSETQ. The trim removed 1 base at V and 5 bases at J, leaving 7 bases unmatched. The CDR3 here is CASSLIRGRGTEAFF. The DNA of the CDR3 is TGCGCCAGCAGCTTGATCAGGGGGCGCGGTACTGAAGCTTTCTTT.

The chain recombines TRBV27 with TRBJ2-1; 7 bases align to TRBD1. Germline V gene lookup returns CDR1 MNHEY and CDR2 SMNVEV (reference sequence). This CDR3 is built from 14 residues. V lost 5 bases to trimming and J lost 7 bases; unmatched junction nucleotides: 8. Here the CDR3 reads CASSRQGFMNEQFF. The CDR3 region has the DNA TGTGCCAGCAGTAGACAGGGTTTCATGAATGAGCAGTTCTTC.

V gene TRBV29-1 combines with J gene TRBJ2-4, with TRBD1 as a possible D gene (6 bases). Looked up from germline, CDR1 is SQVTM and CDR2 is ANQGSEA. Trimming cost V 1 base and J 7 bases, with 8 bases left between them. The CDR3 runs 12 residues. The CDR3 DNA reads as TGCAGCGTTGAAGTAACAGGGAACATTCAGTACTTC. Translating gives CSVEVTGNIQYF.

This sequence joins TRBV14 and TRBJ1-1; no clear D gene. In germline, CDR1 is SGHDN, CDR2 FVKESK. V was cut by 1 base and J by 4 bases, with 10 bases left in between. This CDR3 has 14 residues. The CDR3 reads CASSQASGGTEAFF. CDR3 in DNA: TGTGCCAGCAGCCAAGCATCAGGAGGCACTGAAGCTTTCTTT.

The table lists this clone with a count of one. DNA of the CDR3: TGTGCCAGCAGTGAACCGGGACAAGTAATCTACGAGCAGTACTTC. Translation: CASSEPGQVIYEQYF. V usage is TRBV6-1 and J usage is TRBJ2-7; D perhaps matches TRBD1 (6 bases). The CDR3 has 15 amino acids. The V and J ends lost 2 bases and 3 bases respectively, with 14 bases between them. The germline V gene encodes CDR1 MNHNS and CDR2 SASEGT.

The V gene is TRBV7-9, the J gene TRBJ1-1; D gene uncertain. CDR1 and CDR2 from the germline V gene are SEHNR and FQNEAQ (reference sequence). This CDR3 has 13 residues. Trimming removed 1 base from V and 3 bases from J, with 6 bases in between. Written as DNA, the CDR3 is TGTGCCAGCAGCTTAGAGGAGGACACTGAAGCTTTCTTT. Translation: CASSLEEDTEAFF.